One and the same sample provided the 28 T cell receptor beta chains below, sequenced in a study of shared clonotypes between healthy human individuals. The protocol was immunoSEQ multiplex PCR, while the TCRdb copy is restricted to in-frame clones and leaves out a portion. The sample carries about 1 million clones, approximately 72% recorded once. Sequencing was done on a sample of memory CD4+ T cells sorted from blood. Subset meaning: CD45RA-negative fraction. These receptor sequences come from a man aged 18 to 29 in good health.

This clone is medium-sized (0.01 to 0.1%) within its sample. The chain employs TRBV7-2 and TRBJ2-7; 11 nucleotides agree with TRBD2. V was pared by 1 base and J by 2 bases, with 4 bases of the junction left unmatched. Looked up from germline, CDR1 is SGHTA and CDR2 is FQGNSA. This CDR3 is built from 16 residues. The CDR3 region is CASSLEGTSGAYEQYF. The CDR3, as DNA: TGTGCCAGCAGCTTAGAGGGGACTAGCGGCGCCTACGAGCAGTACTTC.

This rearrangement joins TRBV6-6 to TRBJ1-1; D unresolved. The CDR3 length is 14 residues. The germline gives CDR1 MNHNY, CDR2 SVGAGI (reference sequence). The V end lost 3 bases, the J end lost 3 bases, and 11 bases lay between the germline ends. CDR3 sequence reads: CASSYSWPDTEAFF. The CDR3 nucleotides are TGTGCCAGCAGTTATTCCTGGCCGGACACTGAAGCTTTCTTT.

This chain connects TRBV7-2 to TRBJ2-1, with D possibly being TRBD2 (6 bases). Trimming stripped 1 base from V and 9 bases from J, with 16 bases between. CDR1 is SGHTA, CDR2 FQGNSA, per germline. The CDR3 spans 15 residues. CDR3 region: CASSLDGLSVLEQFF. CDR3 in DNA: TGTGCCAGCAGCTTAGACGGACTATCGGTACTTGAGCAGTTCTTC. The full variable domain, completed using reference TRBV7-2 and TRBJ2-1, is GAGVSQSPSNKVTEKGKDVELRCDPISGHTALYWYRQSLGQGLEFLIYFQGNSAPDKSGLPSDRFSAERTGGSVSTLTIQRTQQEDSAVYLCASSLDGLSVLEQFFGPGTRLTVL.

The sample holds a few counts of this clone. The rearrangement uses TRBV19 and TRBJ2-1; D might be TRBD1 or TRBD2, each matching 6 bases. The CDR3 is 15 amino acids. CDR1 is LNHDA, CDR2 SQIVND, per germline (reference sequence). Trimming shortened V by 3 bases and J by 1 base, and 10 bases separated the two germline ends. CDR3 sequence: CASSMAGTSYNEQFF. CDR3 nucleotides: TGTGCCAGTAGTATGGCGGGGACATCCTACAATGAGCAGTTCTTC.

This clone was picked up many times. This specimen includes other DNA sequences encoding the same CDR3. The chain joins TRBV7-2 to TRBJ2-5; D is unclear. Trimming removed 2 bases at V and 5 bases at J, with 9 bases between. Germline CDR1 and CDR2: SGHTA and FQGNSA. The CDR3 spans 13 residues. The DNA of the CDR3 is TGTGCCAGCAGCTTACACGGGTTTGAGACCCAGTACTTC. Its translation is CASSLHGFETQYF. Together with reference TRBV7-2 and TRBJ2-5, the CDR3 gives the full variable domain: GAGVSQSPSNKVTEKGKDVELRCDPISGHTALYWYRQSLGQGLEFLIYFQGNSAPDKSGLPSDRFSAERTGGSVSTLTIQRTQQEDSAVYLCASSLHGFETQYFGPGTRLLVL.

This clone has just a few counts. The chain links TRBV4-1 to TRBJ2-7; TRBD1 aligns across 7 bases. The length of the CDR3 is 13 residues. J was trimmed by 7 bases and V by 4 bases; bases with no gene match: 7. CDR1 and CDR2 from the germline V gene are MGHRA and YSYEKL. CDR3 loop: CASSRDRLWEQYF. The CDR3 DNA reads TGCGCCAGCAGCCGGGACAGACTCTGGGAGCAGTACTTC.

Comments on this clone: Compared with germline, one end of the junction differs, possibly owing to a read error. The rearrangement joins TRBV13 to TRBJ1-2; D not certain. The CDR3 runs 15 residues. Germline lookup yields CDR1 PRHDT and CDR2 FYEKMQ (reference sequence). CDR3 coding DNA: TGTGCCAGCAGCGTAGGGAGACTGGGCTTTGGGGACTACACCTTC. This codes for CASSVGRLGFGDYTF.

The J gene is TRBJ2-7, the V gene TRBV7-2, with 11 bases identical to TRBD2. V was clipped by 4 bases and J by 3 bases; unmatched bases: 5. The CDR3 is made up of 15 amino acids. Looked up from germline, CDR1 is SGHTA and CDR2 is FQGNSA. CDR3 sequence (DNA): TGTGCCAGCAGCTGGTTAGCGGGAGGGAGCTACGAGCAGTACTTC. This gives the protein CASSWLAGGSYEQYF.

This clone occurred many times. The chain couples TRBV27 to TRBJ1-2; D uncertain. The CDR3 has 14 residues. V was shortened by 3 bases and J by 5 bases, with 13 bases between the two germline ends. The germline V gene encodes CDR1 MNHEY and CDR2 SMNVEV (reference sequence). CDR3 coding DNA: TGTGCCAGCAGTTTTGTGAGAGGGTTTTATGGCTACACCTTC. This sequence encodes CASSFVRGFYGYTF.

In its sample, this clone was seen many times. The CDR3 loop is CASTLTGGTNEKLFF. CDR3 nucleotide sequence: TGTGCCAGCACCCTGACAGGGGGCACTAATGAAAAACTGTTTTTT. This chain connects TRBV25-1 to TRBJ1-4; 10 bases are a match to TRBD1. V gave up 7 bases and J gave up 2 bases; unmatched junction bases: 4. This CDR3 has 15 residues. Germline assignment: CDR1 MGHDK and CDR2 SYGVNS.

The rearrangement links TRBV25-1 to TRBJ1-2, with 11 bases fitting TRBD1. The CDR3 consists of 15 residues. Germline V gene data show CDR1 as MGHDK and CDR2 as SYGVNS. Trimming cost V 6 bases and J 8 bases; bases outside gene matches: 11. Here the CDR3 reads CASSHSGTGGRGYTF. CDR3 bases: TGTGCCAGCAGCCACTCCGGGACAGGGGGTCGGGGCTACACCTTC.

The chain links TRBV6-5 to TRBJ2-1; TRBD2 agrees at 9 bases. CDR3 length: 15 residues. V lost 4 bases to trimming and J lost 5 bases; unmatched junction nucleotides: 6. Germline V lookup: CDR1 MNHEY, CDR2 SVGAGI. The CDR3 here is CASSWRASGNNEQFF. DNA of the CDR3: TGTGCCAGCAGTTGGAGGGCTAGCGGGAACAATGAGCAGTTCTTC.

The rearrangement joins TRBV4-2 to TRBJ2-7; TRBD1 matches at 10 bases. CDR3 size: 15 residues. V was pared by 4 bases and J by 6 bases, with 9 bases of the junction left unmatched. Germline V CDR1 and CDR2: LGHNA, YNFKEQ. CDR3 sequence (DNA): TGTGCCAGCAGCCGAGAGCCCGGGACAGGGGCCGAGCAGTACTTC. The encoded protein is CASSREPGTGAEQYF.

The gene calls are TRBV2 and TRBJ1-1; D call uncertain. V lost 10 bases to trimming and J lost 1 base, with 13 bases between them. Per germline, CDR1 SNHLY and CDR2 FYNNEI. This CDR3 contains 13 residues. The CDR3 nucleotides are TGTGCCACAGCATTAGACGCGAACACTGAAGCTTTCTTT. Its protein product is CATALDANTEAFF.

This chain uses TRBV15 with TRBJ1-6; 8 nucleotides match TRBD1. This CDR3 has 15 amino acids. Trimming cost V 4 bases and J 7 bases; bases outside gene matches: 6. Germline V gene data show CDR1 as LNHNV and CDR2 as YYDKDF (reference sequence). The CDR3 protein is CATSITGGGNSPLHF. CDR3 sequence (DNA): TGTGCCACCAGCATAACAGGGGGGGGAAATTCACCCCTCCACTTT.

This clone was seen only once. The DNA of the CDR3 is TGTGCCAGCAACCCTGGACAGAGCAATCAGCCCCAGCATTTT. It yields the protein CASNPGQSNQPQHF. The chain recombines TRBV9 with TRBJ1-5; D perhaps matches TRBD1 (6 bases). CDR3 length: 14 amino acids. Germline-derived CDR1 and CDR2 are SGDLS and YYNGEE. Trimming took 6 bases from V and 1 from J, leaving 11 bases between them.

This chain joins TRBV19 and TRBJ2-2, with a possible D match to TRBD1 (5 bases). CDR3 size: 14 residues. Germline values: CDR1 LNHDA, CDR2 SQIVND (reference sequence). Trimming took 9 bases from V and 7 from J, leaving 18 bases between them. The CDR3: CASRTKVPGGELFF. Here the CDR3 DNA reads TGTGCCAGCAGGACAAAGGTACCGGGCGGGGAGCTGTTTTTT.

To note about this clone: The same CDR3 can be traced to other DNA sequences in this sample. The chain recombines TRBV30 with TRBJ1-2; D gene ambiguous. The CDR3 is made up of 11 amino acids. Trimming took 1 base from V and 6 from J, leaving 6 bases between them. Per the germline V gene, CDR1 is GTSNPN and CDR2 is SVGIG (reference sequence). This CDR3 is CAWSGLDGYTF. In DNA, the CDR3 is TGTGCCTGGAGTGGCCTCGATGGCTACACCTTC.

V usage is TRBV18 and J usage is TRBJ2-5, with D perhaps matching TRBD1 (8 bases). V was cut by 3 bases and J by 5 bases, with 40 bases left in between. The CDR3 loop spans 23 amino acids. In germline, CDR1 is KGHSH, CDR2 LQKENI. CDR3 residues: CASSPRREQGARASGAPGETQYF. The CDR3 DNA sequence: TGTGCCAGCTCACCCCGAAGGGAGCAGGGGGCAAGAGCTAGCGGAGCTCCTGGGGAGACCCAGTACTTC.

The genes are TRBV28 and TRBJ1-2; tentatively, D is TRBD1 (6 bases). Trimming removed 7 bases from V and 3 bases from J, with 12 bases in between. Per germline, CDR1 MDHEN and CDR2 SYDVKM. CDR3 length equals 13 residues. The CDR3 nucleotides are TGTGCCAGCATCCAACAGGGAGACTATGGCTACACCTTC. It encodes CASIQQGDYGYTF.

Comments on this clone: A junction end diverges from the germline sequence, so it may reflect a read error. The rearrangement uses TRBV6-6 and TRBJ1-3, with D hard to call. The CDR3 extends over 15 amino acids. Looked up from germline, CDR1 is MNHNY and CDR2 is SVGAGI (reference sequence). CDR3 in amino acids: CASSYLQGSGNTIYF. The CDR3 DNA follows: TGTGCCAGCAGCTACTTACAAGGCTCTGGAAACACCATATATTTT.

This clone was recorded once. V gene TRBV18 combines with J gene TRBJ2-2, with 7 bases matching TRBD1. V gave up 2 bases and J gave up 4 bases; unmatched junction bases: 7. The CDR3 covers 16 residues. CDR1 and CDR2 from the germline V gene are KGHSH and LQKENI. The CDR3 is CASSPMGQSITGELFF. The CDR3 bases are TGTGCCAGCTCACCAATGGGACAGAGCATCACCGGGGAGCTGTTTTTT.

Comments on this clone: The sample holds other DNA sequences that translate to the same CDR3. The V gene is TRBV5-1, the J gene TRBJ2-5; 9 bases are a match to TRBD1. The junction had 6 bases not matched to a gene; V was cut back by 4 bases and J by 5 bases. The CDR3 contains 14 residues. Per germline, CDR1 SGHRS and CDR2 YFSETQ. As DNA, the CDR3 is TGCGCCAGCAGCGATACAGGGGGCGGGGAGACCCAGTACTTC. It yields the protein CASSDTGGGETQYF.

This rearrangement joins TRBV6-5 to TRBJ2-2, with 7 bases aligning to TRBD1. Germline CDR1 MNHEY, CDR2 SVGAGI. V lost 4 bases and J lost 6; bases outside the gene matches: 11. The CDR3 contains 16 residues. CDR3 sequence (DNA): TGTGCCAGCAGTTTCACACAAAGGGGGCTCTCCGGGGAGCTGTTTTTT. Amino acid sequence: CASSFTQRGLSGELFF.

The rearrangement links TRBV5-1 to TRBJ2-2; possibly TRBD2 for D (6 bases). The CDR3 is 15 residues long. Germline V CDR1 and CDR2: SGHRS, YFSETQ. Deletions cut 7 bases from V and 5 bases from J, with 18 bases between. In nucleotides, the CDR3 is TGCGCCAGCCGGATCGGGAGCTTGGGGACCGGGGAGCTGTTTTTT. Translated: CASRIGSLGTGELFF.

The chain couples TRBV29-1 to TRBJ2-7; a weak D match, TRBD2 (6 bases). V lost 5 bases, J lost 6 bases, and 17 bases lay in between. Germline V gene sequence: CDR1 SQVTM, CDR2 ANQGSEA. This CDR3 is built from 13 residues. The DNA of the CDR3 is TGCAGCGTTACCATCGGGAGCAGCAGCGAGCAGTACTTC. The encoded protein is CSVTIGSSSEQYF.

This chain connects TRBV2 to TRBJ2-3; the D is unclear. With 3 bases removed from V and 2 bases from J, the gap between germline ends came to 3 bases. The CDR3 has 12 residues. Germline V gene data show CDR1 as SNHLY and CDR2 as FYNNEI. The CDR3 here is CASSDLTDTQYF. In DNA form, the CDR3 reads TGTGCCAGCAGTGACCTCACAGATACGCAGTATTTT.

This clone came up once. The chain is built from TRBV18 and TRBJ2-7, with D perhaps given as TRBD1 or TRBD2 (5 bases each). Germline V gene lookup returns CDR1 KGHSH and CDR2 LQKENI. The CDR3 contains 15 residues. Trimming pared 3 bases from V and 3 bases from J, leaving 15 bases between. CDR3: CASSPPQGGGYEQYF. The CDR3 DNA reads TGTGCCAGCTCACCTCCTCAGGGTGGGGGCTACGAGCAGTACTTC. Drawing the rest from reference TRBV18 and TRBJ2-7, the complete variable domain is NAGVMQNPRHLVRRRGQEARLRCSPMKGHSHVYWYRQLPEEGLKFMVYLQKENIIDESGMPKERFSAEFPKEGPSILRIQQVVRGDSAAYFCASSPPQGGGYEQYFGPGTRLTVT.